These 23 T cell receptor beta chains were sequenced from one sample in a study of cytomegalovirus exposure and HLA in healthy donors. Primers included in the PCR were 60 Vbeta and 13 Jbeta primers. Only in-frame clones appear in the TCRdb table, and some are missing; sequencing was by immunoSEQ multiplex PCR. The top ten clones hold around 1.7% of a sample with about 130,000 clones, about 85% of them seen once. The sample consisted of PBMCs. These receptors were obtained from a boy between 10 and 17 years old in good health and CMV-seronegative.

V is TRBV6-5 and J is TRBJ1-4, with D perhaps matching TRBD1 (6 bases). The CDR3 runs to 13 residues. Germline CDR1 reads MNHEY; CDR2 reads SVGAGI. V dropped 2 bases and J dropped 5 bases, with 6 bases sitting between them. CDR3 sequence: CASSYDRNEKLFF. Here the CDR3 DNA reads TGTGCCAGCAGTTACGACAGGAATGAAAAACTGTTTTTT.

The chain has TRBV7-3 and TRBJ1-2; 9 bases match TRBD1. Trimming took 5 bases from V and 9 from J; bases not matched to a gene: 7. Per the germline V gene, CDR1 is SGHTA and CDR2 is FQGTGA. The CDR3 covers 13 residues. CDR3 DNA: TGTGCCAGCAGCCCAGGACAGGGGAGAAGCTACACCTTC. Translated, it gives CASSPGQGRSYTF.

Here the CDR3 reads CASSRTGLVGYTF. The CDR3 bases are TGTGCCAGCAGTCGGACAGGGTTGGTTGGCTACACCTTC. V and J are TRBV6-5 and TRBJ1-2; 8 bases line up with TRBD1. CDR3 length: 13 residues. Losses at the gene ends were 5 bases for V and 7 bases for J; bases not matched to a gene: 6. Looked up from germline, CDR1 is MNHEY and CDR2 is SVGAGI.

The chain couples TRBV5-4 to TRBJ1-6, with a weak D call TRBD1 (5 bases). V was trimmed by 4 bases and J by 5 bases, leaving 22 bases between them. CDR1 SGHNT and CDR2 YYREEE come from the germline V gene (reference sequence). The CDR3 contains 18 residues. Written as DNA, the CDR3 is TGTGCCAGCAGCGGCAAGTCTCCCCACGACAGCAATAATTCACCCCTCCACTTT. Encoded protein: CASSGKSPHDSNNSPLHF.

The chain is built from TRBV7-9 and TRBJ1-2, with D perhaps matching TRBD1 (6 bases). This CDR3 has 17 residues. Trimming took 4 bases from V and 4 from J, leaving 22 bases between them. CDR1 is SEHNR, CDR2 FQNEAQ, per germline (reference sequence). The CDR3 reads CASSSKFASDRPYGYTF. DNA of the CDR3: TGTGCCAGCAGCTCGAAATTCGCTTCTGACAGGCCCTATGGCTACACCTTC.

The chain carries TRBV7-9 and TRBJ2-5; 7 nucleotides align to TRBD2. Trimming removed 4 bases from V and 1 base from J; junction bases left unmatched: 9. The germline CDR1 and CDR2 sequences are SEHNR and FQNEAQ (reference sequence). The length of the CDR3 is 16 residues. The CDR3 nucleotides read TGTGCCAGCAGCTCACATCTAGCGGACCCCCAAGAGACCCAGTACTTC. Translation: CASSSHLADPQETQYF.

CDR3 in amino acids: CASNDPGEGAFF. CDR3 nucleotides: TGTGCCAGCAATGATCCAGGGGAAGGAGCTTTCTTT. The chain couples TRBV27 to TRBJ1-1, with D tentatively TRBD1 (6 bases). CDR3 length: 12 residues. In germline, CDR1 is MNHEY, CDR2 SMNVEV (reference sequence). V lost 7 bases and J 10 bases, leaving 16 bases between the germline ends.

This clone has more than one count but fewer than ten. The chain joins TRBV5-6 to TRBJ2-5; a possible D gene is TRBD2 (5 bases). Trimming stripped 3 bases from V and 10 bases from J, with 10 bases between. Germline V lookup: CDR1 SGHDT, CDR2 YYEEEE. The CDR3 length is 11 residues. CDR3: CASSSLGGQYF. Here the CDR3 DNA reads TGTGCCAGCAGCTCACTAGGCGGCCAGTACTTC. Supplemented by reference TRBV5-6 and TRBJ2-5, the full variable domain reads DAGVTQSPTHLIKTRGQQVTLRCSPKSGHDTVSWYQQALGQGPQFIFQYYEEEERQRGNFPDRFSGHQFPNYSSELNVNALLLGDSALYLCASSSLGGQYFGPGTRLLVL.

V gene TRBV5-4 combines with J gene TRBJ2-7, with 8 bases identical to TRBD1. After removal of 0 bases from V and 3 bases from J, the junction contained 5 bases not matched to a gene. The CDR3 is 15 residues long. Germline V gene data show CDR1 as SGHNT and CDR2 as YYREEE (reference sequence). CDR3 DNA: TGTGCCAGCAGCTTGGGGACAGGGAGTTTCTACGAGCAGTACTTC. Translated, it gives CASSLGTGSFYEQYF. Complete variable domain (other parts from reference TRBV5-4 and TRBJ2-7): ETGVTQSPTHLIKTRGQQVTLRCSSQSGHNTVSWYQQALGQGPQFIFQYYREEENGRGNFPPRFSGLQFPNYSSELNVNALELDDSALYLCASSLGTGSFYEQYFGPGTRLTVT.

In nucleotides, the CDR3 is TGTGCCAGCAGTTATAGCACAGGGGTAGTTAACTATGGCTACACCTTC. It specifies CASSYSTGVVNYGYTF. The chain is built from TRBV6-5 and TRBJ1-2; 7 bases align to TRBD1. J lost 1 base, V lost 3 bases, and 8 bases had no gene match. The germline CDR1 and CDR2 sequences are MNHEY and SVGAGI. The CDR3 totals 16 residues.

In this sample, this clone turned up once. In nucleotides, the CDR3 is TGTGCCAGCAGTGCCACAGGGTTACGCTATGGCTACACCTTC. Amino acids: CASSATGLRYGYTF. The chain recombines TRBV6-1 with TRBJ1-2, with D maybe TRBD1 (6 bases). The V and J ends lost 4 bases and 4 bases respectively, with 13 bases between them. Germline CDR1 is MNHNS and CDR2 is SASEGT. CDR3 length: 14 amino acids.

This clone was seen once. The germline gene is not matched at one end of the junction; a read error may be the cause. This rearrangement joins TRBV7-3 to TRBJ1-1, with 10 bases lining up with TRBD1. The CDR3 is 17 amino acids. Germline V CDR1 and CDR2: SGHTA, FQGTGA. The CDR3 loop reads CSSSSLLPGQGRTEAFF. CDR3 DNA: TGTTCCAGCAGCTCCTTATTGCCGGGACAGGGGAGGACTGAAGCTTTCTTT. The whole variable domain, remainder taken from reference TRBV7-3 and TRBJ1-1, is GAGVSQTPSNKVTEKGKYVELRCDPISGHTALYWYRQSLGQGPEFLIYFQGTGAADDSGLPNDRFFAVRPEGSVSTLKIQRTERGDSAVYLCSSSSLLPGQGRTEAFFGQGTRLTVV.

This chain joins TRBV7-2 and TRBJ1-1; TRBD1 agrees at 7 bases. The CDR3 consists of 16 residues. The V gene's germline CDR1 is SGHTA and CDR2 FQGNSA. V lost 3 bases to trimming and J lost 0 bases; unmatched junction nucleotides: 7. The CDR3 bases are TGTGCCAGCAGCTTCAGGGGGGCTCCAGTGAACACTGAAGCTTTCTTT. Its translation: CASSFRGAPVNTEAFF.

The CDR3 loop reads CASSPGTGEKEQYF. Here the CDR3 DNA reads TGTGCCAGCAGCCCGGGGACAGGGGAGAAAGAGCAGTACTTC. The chain links TRBV7-3 to TRBJ2-7, with 10 positions matching TRBD1. Trimming cost V 5 bases and J 7 bases; bases outside gene matches: 8. Germline CDR1 is SGHTA and CDR2 is FQGTGA. The CDR3 loop spans 14 amino acids.

This clone was seen just once. This chain connects TRBV29-1 to TRBJ2-5; the match to TRBD1 covers 8 bases. The J call may be in error: the DNA end matches TRBJ2-7 better. The CDR3 extends over 16 amino acids. CDR1 and CDR2 (germline): SQVTM, ANQGSEA. The CDR3 sequence is CSVGPGGGTGSYEQYF. CDR3 bases: TGCAGCGTTGGGCCCGGTGGTGGGACAGGTTCCTACGAGCAGTACTTC.

The table lists this clone with a few counts. The V gene is TRBV5-4, the J gene TRBJ1-5, with D possibly being TRBD1 (5 bases). CDR1 and CDR2 from the germline V gene are SGHNT and YYREEE (reference sequence). Trimming removed 2 bases from V and 6 bases from J, with 12 bases in between. This CDR3 comprises 14 residues. The CDR3: CASSFPGPGQPQHF. The CDR3, as DNA: TGTGCCAGCAGCTTCCCAGGGCCAGGTCAGCCCCAGCATTTT.

This clone came up a few times. A junction end diverges from the germline sequence, so it may reflect a read error. The gene calls are TRBV7-3 and TRBJ1-1; D perhaps matches TRBD1 (5 bases). The CDR3 covers 14 residues. From germline, CDR1 is SGHTA and CDR2 FQGTGA. CDR3 loop: CSSSLTGGNTEAFF. The CDR3 DNA is TGTTCCAGCAGCTTAACGGGGGGGAACACTGAAGCTTTCTTT.

The CDR3 DNA reads as TGTGCCAGCAGTGCAGGGTCGACTAATTCACCCCTCCACTTT. This translates into CASSAGSTNSPLHF. The chain recombines TRBV27 with TRBJ1-6; D may be TRBD1 (5 bases). The CDR3 spans 14 residues. Looked up from germline, CDR1 is MNHEY and CDR2 is SMNVEV (reference sequence). V lost 5 bases to trimming and J lost 6 bases, with 11 bases between them.

This sequence joins TRBV7-3 and TRBJ2-5; 13 nucleotides match TRBD2. The CDR3 consists of 16 residues. Germline V lookup: CDR1 SGHTA, CDR2 FQGTGA. The V segment lost 5 bases and the J segment 4 bases; nucleotides outside the gene matches: 7. The CDR3, as DNA: TGTGCCAGCAGCGCCTACACTAGCGGGGGGGCAGAGACCCAGTACTTC. This translates into CASSAYTSGGAETQYF.

This clone was picked up one time. The V call is TRBV6-6, the J call TRBJ2-3; D is perhaps TRBD2 (5 bases). The length of the CDR3 is 15 residues. The germline V gene encodes CDR1 MNHNY and CDR2 SVGAGI (reference sequence). Trimming cost V 7 bases and J 2 bases, with 16 bases left between them. The CDR3 DNA sequence: TGTGCCAGCACGAGCGGAGCGTCCGTCACAGATACGCAGTATTTT. Translation: CASTSGASVTDTQYF.

This chain links TRBV6-6 with TRBJ1-3, with a possible D match to TRBD1 (6 bases). Germline CDR1 reads MNHNY; CDR2 reads SVGAGI (reference sequence). This CDR3 is built from 15 residues. V lost 6 bases to trimming and J lost 0 bases, with 12 bases between them. This CDR3 reads CASRNTGRSGNTIYF. Written as DNA, the CDR3 is TGTGCCAGCAGGAACACAGGGCGCTCTGGAAACACCATATATTTT.

The chain is built from TRBV27 and TRBJ1-1; tentative D call: TRBD1 (5 bases). Germline CDR1 and CDR2: MNHEY and SMNVEV (reference sequence). Between the trimmed V and J ends, which lost 5 bases and 7 bases, there was a span of 11 bases. The CDR3 sequence is 12 residues long. DNA for the CDR3: TGTGCCAGCAGTGCAGGGTCTGGTGAAGCTTTCTTT. Its translation is CASSAGSGEAFF.

The chain uses TRBV30 and TRBJ2-1, with 13 positions matching TRBD2. V shed 0 bases, J shed 5 bases, and the junction held 10 bases outside the gene matches. Germline V lookup: CDR1 GTSNPN, CDR2 SVGIG (reference sequence). The CDR3 is 18 residues long. CDR3 residues: CAWSVIGLAGVKNNEQFF. The CDR3 nucleotides are TGTGCCTGGAGTGTAATTGGACTAGCGGGAGTCAAGAACAATGAGCAGTTCTTC.